This T cell receptor (beta chain) was profiled in a study of beta chain features in type 1 diabetes. Findings of the study overall: The question left open here concerned HLA type influencing TCRB rearrangement. Sequencing the cDNA could make cells with high TCR expression show up more than they should.

Populations isolated by sorting all had purity greater than 95%. The entirety of the isolated RNA underwent reverse transcription, so expressed TCRB transcripts were sequenced. Here immunoSEQ multiplex PCR was the method, and the copy in TCRdb shows in-frame clones only, minus some. The sample records under 550,000 clones, 9.5% to 12% being singletons. Unmatched junction bases numbered 14, after V lost 5 bases and J lost 7 bases. Germline-derived CDR1 and CDR2 are SGHTA and FQGNSA. The CDR3 runs 15 residues. This clone was recorded a few times. No antigen is known for it. What was sequenced was naive CD4+ T cells from blood. The chain combines TRBV7-2 with TRBJ2-7; TRBD2 agrees at 7 bases. This clonotype originated in a woman between 18 and 29 years old in good health. As DNA, the CDR3 is TGTGCCAGCAGCCCACGTAGGGCTAGCGGCTCGGAGCAGTACTTC. Residues: CASSPRRASGSEQYF.